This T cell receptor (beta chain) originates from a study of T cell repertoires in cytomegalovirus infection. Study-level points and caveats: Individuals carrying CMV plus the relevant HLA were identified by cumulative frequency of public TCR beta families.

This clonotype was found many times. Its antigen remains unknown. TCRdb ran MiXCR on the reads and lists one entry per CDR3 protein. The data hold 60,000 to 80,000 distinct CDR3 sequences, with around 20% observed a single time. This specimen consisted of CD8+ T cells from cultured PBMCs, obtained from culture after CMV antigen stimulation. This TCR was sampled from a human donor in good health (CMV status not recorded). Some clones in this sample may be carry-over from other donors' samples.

The chain's CDR3 is CASSRSSDGYTF. CDR3 coding DNA: TGTGCCAGCAGCAGGAGCAGCGATGGCTACACCTTC. The rearrangement joins TRBV7-8 to TRBJ1-2; D is unclear. Germline CDR1 and CDR2: SGHVS and FQNEAQ. Trimming shortened V by 5 bases and J by 6 bases, and 10 bases separated the two germline ends. The CDR3 length is 12 residues.